This paragraph covers one TCR beta chain sequence. Its matching antigen is unknown. V gave up 6 bases and J gave up 0 bases; unmatched junction bases: 4. Germline assignment: CDR1 MNHEY and CDR2 SMNVEV (reference sequence). This CDR3 has 17 residues. This entry belongs to a study of a mutant IDH1 vaccine in newly diagnosed glioma. For the study at large: Prior therapy was radiotherapy, temozolomide, or both; most received both. Overall study findings and caveats: Vaccination induced immune responses in around 93% of patients.

Measured with immunoSEQ multiplex PCR; TCRdb has only the in-frame clones, and not every one. The repertoire holds about 66,000 clones, with approximately 88% as singletons. Stated time point: week 11, during vaccination. Topical imiquimod was applied with each vaccine dose, which held 300 ug of mutant IDH1 20-mer peptide. The chain combines TRBV27 with TRBJ2-5; TRBD2 matches 16 bases. The material was PBMCs, obtained from a glioma patient whose treatment included an IDH1 peptide vaccine. The clonotype originates from a woman aged 50 to 65 with glioma. The chain's CDR3 is CASRGTSGGAYQETQYF. CDR3 bases: TGTGCCAGCAGGGGGACTAGCGGGGGGGCGTACCAAGAGACCCAGTACTTC.